Below, 17 T cell receptor beta chains from the same sample are listed, as sequenced in a study of T cells after yellow fever vaccination. From the 5' RACE reads, TCRdb called clonotypes with MiXCR, one entry per CDR3 protein. Of 200,000 to 250,000 distinct CDR3 sequences in the sample, about 7% were seen once. Sequenced here: CD4+ T cells sorted from PBMCs, sampled 15 days after the yellow fever booster vaccination. These receptors all stem from a man aged 25-40 years who received the YFV17D yellow fever vaccine.

This clonotype was seen ten or more times. The rearrangement links TRBV2 to TRBJ2-5; D tentatively fits TRBD1 or TRBD2 (6 bases each). Trimming stripped 6 bases from V and 5 bases from J, with 13 bases between. Germline V gene sequence: CDR1 SNHLY, CDR2 FYNNEI. The length of the CDR3 is 13 residues. The chain's CDR3 is CASSLRRGETQYF. For the CDR3, the DNA is TGTGCCAGCAGCCTGCGGAGGGGGGAGACCCAGTACTTC.

Written as DNA, the CDR3 is TGCGCCAGCAGATTGATCCTAGCGGGACTCTACGAGCAGTACTTC. Its protein product is CASRLILAGLYEQYF. The rearrangement uses TRBV5-1 and TRBJ2-7; 9 nucleotides line up with TRBD2. Looked up from germline, CDR1 is SGHRS and CDR2 is YFSETQ. The J segment lost 3 bases and the V segment lost 5 bases, leaving 9 bases of the junction unmatched. The CDR3 extends over 15 amino acids.

This clonotype was recorded a few times. The chain employs TRBV6-1 and TRBJ2-1; D is ambiguous. Trimming removed 5 bases at V and 0 bases at J, with 17 bases between. The CDR3 totals 17 residues. Germline V lookup: CDR1 MNHNS, CDR2 SASEGT. CDR3 protein: CASSRSRSYSSYNEQFF. DNA of the CDR3: TGTGCCAGCAGTCGAAGCCGCTCCTATAGCTCCTACAATGAGCAGTTCTTC.

The chain employs TRBV19 and TRBJ1-4, with D perhaps TRBD1 (6 bases). Trimming shortened V by 7 bases and J by 5 bases, and 14 bases separated the two germline ends. Germline lookup yields CDR1 LNHDA and CDR2 SQIVND (reference sequence). The length of the CDR3 is 14 residues. The CDR3: CASKIGQKNEKLFF. CDR3 nucleotides: TGTGCCAGTAAGATAGGACAGAAAAATGAAAAACTGTTTTTT.

The chain has TRBV29-1 and TRBJ2-7, with TRBD2 matching over 10 bases. Germline lookup yields CDR1 SQVTM and CDR2 ANQGSEA. The CDR3 consists of 13 residues. V lost 7 bases, J lost 4 bases, and 7 bases stayed unmatched. The CDR3 bases are TGCAGCGCCGCGACTAGCGGGTTATACGAGCAGTACTTC. Its translation is CSAATSGLYEQYF.

As concerns this clonotype: At one end, the junction sequence differs from germline, possibly due to a read error. DNA for the CDR3: TGCAATGCTAGGGGAGTTTTGAACAACTACGAGCAGTACTTC. This gives the protein CNARGVLNNYEQYF. The chain joins TRBV20-1 to TRBJ2-7; the D call may be TRBD1 or TRBD2 (5 bases each). This CDR3 region has 14 residues. Germline V lookup: CDR1 DFQATT, CDR2 SNEGSKA (reference sequence).

CDR3 DNA: TGTGCCAGTAGTATAGAGAGGCAGAGTCCAGATACGCAGTATTTT. Translating it yields CASSIERQSPDTQYF. This chain connects TRBV19 to TRBJ2-3; D remains unclear. Trimming left V 0 bases short and J 4 bases short, with 11 bases between. Germline-derived CDR1 and CDR2 are LNHDA and SQIVND (reference sequence). This CDR3 comprises 15 residues.

The chain joins TRBV20-1 to TRBJ1-1, with D tentatively TRBD1 (5 bases). The CDR3 has 14 amino acids. Between the trimmed V and J ends, which lost 1 base and 6 bases, there was a span of 15 bases. Germline loops: CDR1 DFQATT, CDR2 SNEGSKA (reference sequence). CDR3 nucleotides: TGCAGTGCTAGAGGGGTGGCAGGGTCCGCTGAAGCTTTCTTT. This codes for CSARGVAGSAEAFF.

This clonotype was seen repeatedly, ten times or more. Compared with germline, one end of the junction differs, possibly owing to a read error. The chain couples TRBV7-2 to TRBJ1-1; 12 nucleotides agree with TRBD1. The CDR3 runs to 16 residues. Germline V gene sequence: CDR1 SGHTA, CDR2 FQGNSA. The CDR3 sequence is CASSLGTGGGEAEAFF. The CDR3 nucleotides read TGTGCCAGCAGCCTGGGGACAGGGGGCGGGGAAGCTGAGGCTTTCTTT.

V gene TRBV5-1 combines with J gene TRBJ2-5; weak D call: TRBD2 (6 bases). The V gene's germline CDR1 is SGHRS and CDR2 YFSETQ. CDR3 length: 14 residues. V was trimmed by 2 bases and J by 7 bases, leaving 15 bases between them. In nucleotides, the CDR3 is TGCGCCAGCAGCTTACAGGAATTGGGGGGGACCCAGTACTTC. This translates into CASSLQELGGTQYF.

This clonotype was seen more than once but under ten times. The chain uses TRBV20-1 and TRBJ2-3; tentative D call: TRBD2 (6 bases). The germline gives CDR1 DFQATT, CDR2 SNEGSKA (reference sequence). V shed 6 bases and J shed 2 bases, with 12 bases lying between them. The CDR3 extends over 13 amino acids. The CDR3 spells CSARDSSTDTQYF. CDR3 sequence (DNA): TGCAGTGCGAGGGACTCGTCCACAGATACGCAGTATTTT.

This clonotype showed up just a few times. V and J are TRBV7-8 and TRBJ2-7; the match to TRBD1 covers 7 bases. Germline CDR1 reads SGHVS; CDR2 reads FQNEAQ. Trimming cost V 7 bases and J 0 bases; bases outside gene matches: 6. The CDR3 contains 14 residues. As DNA, the CDR3 is TGTGCCAGCAACAAGGGGGCTATCTCCTACGAGCAGTACTTC. This translates into CASNKGAISYEQYF.

This clonotype was found a few times. The chain has TRBV7-2 and TRBJ2-1; 10 bases map to TRBD2. CDR3 size: 17 residues. Trimming took 6 bases from V and 4 from J; bases not matched to a gene: 12. The germline CDR1 and CDR2 sequences are SGHTA and FQGNSA. CDR3 sequence: CASSPGGTSALYNEQFF. In nucleotides, the CDR3 is TGTGCCAGCAGTCCCGGCGGGACTAGCGCACTATACAATGAGCAGTTCTTC.

The V and J genes are TRBV5-1 and TRBJ2-1; TRBD2 is a possible D gene (6 bases). V gave up 2 bases and J gave up 4 bases, with 19 bases separating them. Germline loops: CDR1 SGHRS, CDR2 YFSETQ. The CDR3 runs to 17 residues. The CDR3 coding sequence is TGCGCCAGCAGCTTTATCCCTAGCGACGCTGGGTACAATGAGCAGTTCTTC. Encoded protein: CASSFIPSDAGYNEQFF.

This clonotype turned up a few times. The genes are TRBV13 and TRBJ2-3; TRBD2 matches at 11 bases. The CDR3 extends over 14 amino acids. CDR1 is PRHDT, CDR2 FYEKMQ, per germline (reference sequence). The J segment lost 5 bases and the V segment lost 4 bases, leaving 2 bases of the junction unmatched. This CDR3 is CASSSSGRKDTQYF. CDR3 in DNA: TGTGCCAGCAGCTCTAGCGGGAGGAAAGATACGCAGTATTTT.

The chain has TRBV12-3 or TRBV12-4 and TRBJ2-3; TRBD2 agrees at 7 bases. The CDR3 totals 13 residues. The V segment lost 4 bases and the J segment 9 bases; nucleotides outside the gene matches: 7. Written as DNA, the CDR3 is TGTGCCAGCAGTTCTCTGAGGGGAGGGACGCAGTATTTT. This sequence encodes CASSSLRGGTQYF.

This clonotype was detected ten times or more. This rearrangement joins TRBV18 to TRBJ2-1; D possibly corresponds to TRBD2 (7 bases). The length of the CDR3 is 13 residues. Looked up from germline, CDR1 is KGHSH and CDR2 is LQKENI. With 8 bases removed from V and 5 bases from J, the gap between germline ends came to 13 bases. The chain's CDR3 is CASAQGRDNEQFF. For the CDR3, the DNA is TGTGCCAGCGCCCAGGGGAGGGACAATGAGCAGTTCTTC.